This passage covers 27 T cell receptor beta chains from one sample sequenced in a study of vaccination effects on CD4 cells after COVID-19. Their recognized antigens are unknown. Produced via immunoSEQ multiplex PCR; TCRdb's table is partial and in-frame only. The data show 25,000 or so clones, less than 85% seen once. Antigen-specific CD4+ T cells were first expanded with viral peptide pools by the ViraFEST assay and only then sequenced. Once cultured for approximately eleven days, the cells underwent separation to obtain CD4+ T cells. Either the mRNA-1273 or the BNT162b2 vaccine was given to participants as two doses. The material sequenced was CD4+ T cells from PBMCs cultured with SARS-CoV-2 spike peptides, taken after COVID-19 vaccination. Source of these receptors: a human donor who received a COVID-19 vaccine.

The V and J genes are TRBV5-4 and TRBJ1-1, with 7 bases identical to TRBD1. This CDR3 is built from 16 residues. Unmatched junction bases numbered 9, after V lost 4 bases and J lost 0 bases. Germline-derived CDR1 and CDR2 are SGHNT and YYREEE (reference sequence). This CDR3 is CASSQDPGQMNTEAFF. CDR3 DNA sequence: TGTGCCAGCAGCCAAGATCCGGGACAGATGAACACTGAAGCTTTCTTT.

V and J are TRBV19 and TRBJ1-2, with D hard to call. Deletions cut 3 bases from V and 2 bases from J, with 7 bases between. The germline V gene encodes CDR1 LNHDA and CDR2 SQIVND (reference sequence). The CDR3 is 13 residues long. The CDR3 DNA is TGTGCCAGTAGTATCAATTACAACTATGGCTACACCTTC. Translation: CASSINYNYGYTF.

This rearrangement joins TRBV5-1 to TRBJ2-3, with D possibly being TRBD1 (6 bases). Trimming removed 0 bases at V and 1 base at J, with 12 bases between. Looked up from germline, CDR1 is SGHRS and CDR2 is YFSETQ. This CDR3 is 16 amino acids long. CDR3: CASSLGDKGGTDTQYF. The CDR3 nucleotides read TGCGCCAGCAGCTTGGGGGATAAGGGGGGCACAGATACGCAGTATTTT.

The rearrangement links TRBV9 to TRBJ2-2, with 11 bases that match TRBD2. J gave up 6 bases and V 2 bases, and 3 bases lay outside the gene matches. The CDR3 runs to 15 residues. Per the germline V gene, CDR1 is SGDLS and CDR2 is YYNGEE. The CDR3 sequence: CASSVSGRGSGELFF. CDR3 coding DNA: TGTGCCAGCAGCGTTAGCGGGAGGGGTTCCGGGGAGCTGTTTTTT.

The CDR3 is CASRLGPAGIQYF. The CDR3 DNA reads as TGTGCCAGCAGGTTGGGTCCGGCGGGCATTCAGTACTTC. The chain employs TRBV2 and TRBJ2-4, with D possibly matching TRBD2 (5 bases). Germline V CDR1 and CDR2: SNHLY, FYNNEI. The CDR3 extends over 13 amino acids. V lost 6 bases, J lost 9 bases, and 15 bases lay in between.

The genes are TRBV5-4 and TRBJ2-3; TRBD2 is a possible D gene (5 bases). The CDR3 sequence is 15 residues long. Germline V lookup: CDR1 SGHNT, CDR2 YYREEE (reference sequence). V was clipped by 2 bases and J by 0 bases, with 10 bases between them. CDR3 amino acids: CASSLLGSSTDTQYF. As DNA, the CDR3 is TGTGCCAGCAGCTTACTAGGGTCTAGCACAGATACGCAGTATTTT.

The rearrangement links TRBV5-4 to TRBJ2-1, with 14 bases lining up with TRBD2. The trim removed 4 bases at V and 8 bases at J, leaving 5 bases unmatched. Germline V gives CDR1 SGHNT, CDR2 YYREEE (reference sequence). This CDR3 contains 15 residues. CDR3 sequence (DNA): TGTGCCAGCAGCGGGGGGGGACTAGCGGGAGATGAGCAGTTCTTC. Protein: CASSGGGLAGDEQFF.

The J gene is TRBJ2-3, the V gene TRBV6-2 or TRBV6-3; TRBD1 agrees at 8 bases. The CDR3 covers 14 residues. With 5 bases clipped from V and 5 bases from J, the junction kept 6 bases outside the gene matches. CDR1 and CDR2 (germline): MNHEY, SVGEGT. The CDR3 DNA is TGTGCCAGCAGTGAGGACAGGGTGAAAGATACGCAGTATTTT. Encoded protein: CASSEDRVKDTQYF.

The rearrangement uses TRBV4-2 and TRBJ2-7, with 12 bases aligning to TRBD2. This CDR3 has 16 amino acids. CDR1 is LGHNA, CDR2 YNFKEQ, per germline. J was trimmed by 0 bases and V by 0 bases; bases with no gene match: 0. CDR3 sequence (DNA): TGTGCCAGCAGCCAAGAACTAGCGGGGGGCTCCTACGAGCAGTACTTC. This gives the protein CASSQELAGGSYEQYF.

The rearrangement uses TRBV21-1 and TRBJ2-1. TRBV21-1 is noted as a pseudogene. The CDR3 spans 18 residues. The CDR3, as DNA: TGTGCCAGCAGCCGTCTAGGGGATTTTATACGACTAAACAATGAGCAGTTCTTC. Translation gives CASSRLGDFIRLNNEQFF.

This chain links TRBV27 with TRBJ2-5; D call uncertain. CDR1 MNHEY and CDR2 SMNVEV come from the germline V gene (reference sequence). CDR3 length: 13 residues. Trimming took off 3 bases at V and 5 bases at J, with 10 bases between the two ends. The CDR3 nucleotides are TGTGCCAGCAGTTTTCTCGGAACGGAGACCCAGTACTTC. Its protein product is CASSFLGTETQYF.

The sample holds a few counts of this clone. V gene TRBV6-1 combines with J gene TRBJ1-2, with D unclear. The CDR3 contains 15 residues. In germline, CDR1 is MNHNS, CDR2 SASEGT. With 3 bases removed from V and 7 bases from J, the gap between germline ends came to 18 bases. CDR3 nucleotides: TGTGCCAGCAGTGATAGCCGGGGATCTCTCGCTGGCTACACCTTC. This translates into CASSDSRGSLAGYTF.

The chain has TRBV11-2 and TRBJ1-6, with a tentative D call TRBD1 (6 bases). This CDR3 is built from 16 residues. The V gene lost 5 bases and the J gene lost 11 bases, with 22 bases spanning the gap. Looked up from germline, CDR1 is SGHAT and CDR2 is FQNNGV. CDR3 residues: CASSLTNAGVMTPLHF. The CDR3 DNA sequence: TGTGCCAGCAGCCTGACAAACGCAGGGGTCATGACACCCCTCCACTTT.

The chain employs TRBV5-4 and TRBJ2-7; TRBD2 matches at 10 bases. Germline V gives CDR1 SGHNT, CDR2 YYREEE (reference sequence). The V and J ends lost 1 base and 7 bases, in that order; junction bases with no gene match: 8. This CDR3 contains 15 residues. The CDR3 DNA reads as TGTGCCAGCAGCTTGCGGGGGGGACTAGCGAGAGAGCAGTACTTC. This translates into CASSLRGGLAREQYF.

The J gene is TRBJ1-2, the V gene TRBV5-1; the D gene is possibly TRBD1 (6 bases). Trimming removed 4 bases from V and 1 base from J, with 14 bases in between. The CDR3 consists of 15 residues. CDR1 and CDR2 (germline): SGHRS, YFSETQ. The DNA for the CDR3 is TGCGCCAGCAGCGAGGGAACAGGGATTAACTATGGCTACACCTTC. Encoded protein: CASSEGTGINYGYTF.

The rearrangement links TRBV21-1 to TRBJ2-7; TRBD1 was called by the table and not checked on the DNA. TRBV21-1 is given as a pseudogene. The CDR3 is made up of 16 amino acids. The CDR3, as DNA: TGTGCCAGCAGCACCCGAGGAACAGGCCTCTCCTACGAGCAGTACTTC. Residues: CASSTRGTGLSYEQYF.

The CDR3 reads CASSDSGLESYEQYF. The CDR3 DNA reads TGTGCCAGCAGTGACTCGGGACTAGAATCCTACGAGCAGTACTTC. The chain carries TRBV6-4 and TRBJ2-7; 8 bases align to TRBD2. V was pared by 0 bases and J by 1 base, with 2 bases of the junction left unmatched. Germline V CDR1 and CDR2: MRHNA, SNTAGT. The CDR3 length is 15 residues.

The chain uses TRBV12-1 and TRBJ2-1. TRBV12-1 is tagged as a pseudogene. This CDR3 is built from 14 residues. CDR3 region: CASSFAGRIPAEFF. The CDR3 region has the DNA TGTGCCAGCAGCTTTGCTGGGCGCATCCCCGCGGAGTTCTTC.

The J gene is TRBJ2-2, the V gene TRBV18; D possibly corresponds to TRBD1 (5 bases). The V and J ends lost 3 bases and 7 bases respectively, with 12 bases between them. This CDR3 has 14 amino acids. Germline loops: CDR1 KGHSH, CDR2 LQKENI. The CDR3 here is CASSPVQGSGELFF. The CDR3 coding sequence is TGTGCCAGCTCACCGGTCCAGGGCAGCGGGGAGCTGTTTTTT.

This clone was observed a few times. J is TRBJ1-1 and V is TRBV18; tentatively, D is TRBD1 (5 bases). CDR1 KGHSH and CDR2 LQKENI come from the germline V gene. The CDR3 consists of 13 residues. V was trimmed by 6 bases and J by 7 bases, leaving 15 bases between them. The CDR3 spells CASSSGADREAFF. For the CDR3, the DNA is TGTGCCAGCTCGTCCGGGGCAGACCGTGAAGCTTTCTTT. Drawing the rest from reference TRBV18 and TRBJ1-1, the complete variable domain is NAGVMQNPRHLVRRRGQEARLRCSPMKGHSHVYWYRQLPEEGLKFMVYLQKENIIDESGMPKERFSAEFPKEGPSILRIQQVVRGDSAAYFCASSSGADREAFFGQGTRLTVV.

The chain carries TRBV5-8 and TRBJ2-1; D not certain. The V gene's germline CDR1 is SGHTS and CDR2 YDEGEE. V was trimmed by 6 bases and J by 5 bases, leaving 12 bases between them. The CDR3 totals 13 residues. This CDR3 is CASILIGNNEQFF. The CDR3 DNA is TGTGCCAGCATCCTAATTGGAAACAATGAGCAGTTCTTC.

This chain joins TRBV3-1 (or the pseudogene TRBV3-2) and TRBJ2-5; perhaps TRBD1 as D (5 bases). Germline CDR1 LGHDT, CDR2 YNNKEL (reference sequence). V was clipped by 0 bases and J by 5 bases, with 10 bases between them. This CDR3 contains 14 residues. CDR3 amino acids: CASSQDPGLETQYF. The DNA for the CDR3 is TGTGCCAGCAGCCAAGATCCAGGGTTGGAGACCCAGTACTTC.

In its sample, this clone was seen once. V usage is TRBV27 and J usage is TRBJ2-7; unclear D gene. Germline CDR1 MNHEY, CDR2 SMNVEV (reference sequence). V was cut by 5 bases and J by 2 bases, with 10 bases left in between. The CDR3 has 13 amino acids. The CDR3 nucleotides are TGTGCCAGCAGTACTCTCGGCCCCTACGAGCAGTACTTC. Its protein product is CASSTLGPYEQYF.

The rearrangement joins TRBV2 to TRBJ1-2; D unresolved. The CDR3 sequence is 14 residues long. Germline lookup yields CDR1 SNHLY and CDR2 FYNNEI. The V end was cut by 4 bases, the J end by 2 bases, with 11 bases between. This chain's CDR3 is CASSVEGSNYGYTF. The CDR3 DNA reads TGTGCCAGCAGTGTAGAGGGTTCAAACTATGGCTACACCTTC.

The V gene is TRBV7-8, the J gene TRBJ2-7, with TRBD2 identical over 9 bases. Germline V gives CDR1 SGHVS, CDR2 FQNEAQ. CDR3 size: 16 residues. With V trimmed by 4 bases and J by 4 bases, 11 bases remained unmatched. CDR3 loop: CASSSSDVAGVYEQYF. The CDR3 DNA reads as TGTGCCAGCAGCTCCTCGGACGTAGCGGGGGTATACGAGCAGTACTTC.

The CDR3 loop reads CASSFAGGGSTDTQYF. The CDR3 DNA reads TGTGCCAGCAGTTTCGCAGGGGGCGGTAGCACAGATACGCAGTATTTT. The V call is TRBV5-6, the J call TRBJ2-3; TRBD1 agrees at 8 bases. Germline loops: CDR1 SGHDT, CDR2 YYEEEE. This CDR3 has 16 amino acids. V lost 5 bases and J lost 0; bases outside the gene matches: 8.

The chain couples TRBV5-1 to TRBJ2-2, with D hard to call. The ends were cut back, 2 bases at V and 0 bases at J, with 5 bases in the middle. Germline V lookup: CDR1 SGHRS, CDR2 YFSETQ. This CDR3 comprises 14 residues. The CDR3 here is CASSLNANTGELFF. CDR3 DNA: TGCGCCAGCAGCTTAAACGCGAACACCGGGGAGCTGTTTTTT.